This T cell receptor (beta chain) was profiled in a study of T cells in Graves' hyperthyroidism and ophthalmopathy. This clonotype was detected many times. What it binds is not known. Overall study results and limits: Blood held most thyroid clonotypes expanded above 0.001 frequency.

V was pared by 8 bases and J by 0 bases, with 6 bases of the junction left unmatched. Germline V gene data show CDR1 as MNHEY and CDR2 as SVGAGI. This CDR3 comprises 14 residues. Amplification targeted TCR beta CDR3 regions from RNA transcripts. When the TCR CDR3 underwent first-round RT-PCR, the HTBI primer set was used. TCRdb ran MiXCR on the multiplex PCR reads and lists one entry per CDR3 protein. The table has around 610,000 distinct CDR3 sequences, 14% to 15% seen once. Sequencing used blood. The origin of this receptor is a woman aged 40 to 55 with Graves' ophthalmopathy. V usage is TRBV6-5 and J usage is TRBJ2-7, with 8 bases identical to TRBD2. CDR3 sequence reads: CASGLAYGSYEQYF. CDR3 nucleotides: TGTGCCAGCGGACTAGCTTATGGCTCCTACGAGCAGTACTTC.